The rows below give T cell receptor beta chains drawn from one sample of a study of T cells in localized non-small cell lung cancer. Data came from immunoSEQ multiplex PCR; TCRdb stores just in-frame clones and leaves some out. The table lists about 25,000 clones, around 88% of them singletons, with approximately 9.4% in the top ten. Source: peripheral blood mononuclear cells, taken before any cancer treatment. These receptor sequences come from a woman aged 40-75 years with stage III lung adenocarcinoma. CDR3s include the opening cysteine and the closing phenylalanine or tryptophan. The D gene is left open where the match is weak. Size tells how often a clone was seen (once, few, many) or the class of an expanded clone, and some rows leave it out.

J gene: TRBJ1-2
CDR3 length: 13
clone size: NA
D gene: NA
V gene: TRBV18
CDR3 DNA: TGTGCCAGCTCACCACCGGCAGTCTATGGCTACACCTTC
CDR3 protein: CASSPPAVYGYTF

J gene: TRBJ1-1
CDR3 length: 14
clone size: NA
D gene: NA
V gene: TRBV19
CDR3 DNA: TGTGCCAGTAGTTTGGGCGGATTGAACACTGAAGCTTTCTTT
CDR3 protein: CASSLGGLNTEAFF

J gene: TRBJ1-1
CDR3 length: 14
clone size: NA
D gene: NA
V gene: TRBV19
CDR3 DNA: TGTGCCAGTAGTATTAGATTAAAGAACACTGAAGCTTTCTTT
CDR3 protein: CASSIRLKNTEAFF

J gene: TRBJ2-1
CDR3 length: 14
clone size: NA
D gene: NA
V gene: TRBV12-1
CDR3 DNA: TGTGCCAGCAGCTTAACCGACCAGATGGATGGGCAGTTCTTC
CDR3 protein: CASSLTDQMDGQFF

J gene: TRBJ1-3
CDR3 length: 15
clone size: once
D gene: NA
V gene: TRBV7-9
CDR3 DNA: TGTGCCAGCAGCCCCCGGGGGAAATCTGGAAACACCATATATTTT
CDR3 protein: CASSPRGKSGNTIYF

J gene: TRBJ2-7
CDR3 length: 13
clone size: NA
D gene: TRBD2
V gene: TRBV7-2
CDR3 DNA: TGTGCCGGCAGCTTAGCGGGGGGATACGAGCAGTACTTC
CDR3 protein: CAGSLAGGYEQYF

J gene: TRBJ1-3
CDR3 length: 16
clone size: NA
D gene: TRBD1
V gene: TRBV5-4
CDR3 DNA: TGTGCCAGCAGCCCGGGACAGCCGAGCTCTGGAAACACCATATATTTT
CDR3 protein: CASSPGQPSSGNTIYF

J gene: TRBJ1-5
CDR3 length: 15
clone size: NA
D gene: NA
V gene: TRBV19
CDR3 DNA: TGTGCCAGTAAGGAAGAGGGATTCATCAATCAGCCCCAGCATTTT
CDR3 protein: CASKEEGFINQPQHF

J gene: TRBJ1-1
CDR3 length: 15
clone size: NA
D gene: TRBD1
V gene: TRBV5-4
CDR3 DNA: TGTGCCAGCAGCCGGAAAGACAGGGTGAACACTGAAGCTTTCTTT
CDR3 protein: CASSRKDRVNTEAFF

J gene: TRBJ2-3
CDR3 length: 15
clone size: NA
D gene: TRBD2
V gene: TRBV15
CDR3 DNA: TGTGCCACCCGCCGACTAGCGGCAAGCACAGATACGCAGTATTTT
CDR3 protein: CATRRLAASTDTQYF

J gene: TRBJ2-5
CDR3 length: 10
clone size: NA
D gene: NA
V gene: TRBV25-1
CDR3 DNA: TGTGCCAGCAGGCAAGAGACCCAGTACTTC
CDR3 protein: CASRQETQYF

J gene: TRBJ1-6
CDR3 length: 15
clone size: once
D gene: TRBD1
V gene: TRBV5-1
CDR3 DNA: TGCGCCAGCAGCGTTAGCAGGGGGGAGAATTCACCCCTCCACTTT
CDR3 protein: CASSVSRGENSPLHF

J gene: TRBJ2-7
CDR3 length: 16
clone size: NA
D gene: NA
V gene: TRBV11-2
CDR3 DNA: TGTGCCAGCAGCTACGAGGCTGTGAGGCGCTTGGGGGAGCAGTACTTC
CDR3 protein: CASSYEAVRRLGEQYF

J gene: TRBJ1-2
CDR3 length: 11
clone size: NA
D gene: NA
V gene: TRBV6-5
CDR3 DNA: TGTGCCAGCAGTTCTCAGAGCGCCTACACCTTC
CDR3 protein: CASSSQSAYTF

J gene: TRBJ1-3
CDR3 length: 17
clone size: NA
D gene: NA
V gene: TRBV4-3
CDR3 DNA: TGCGCCAGCAGCCAAGTTGGCGGCGCCAGCTCTGGAAACACCATATATTTT
CDR3 protein: CASSQVGGASSGNTIYF

J gene: TRBJ1-2
CDR3 length: 12
clone size: NA
D gene: NA
V gene: TRBV19
CDR3 DNA: TGTGCCAGTAGCATTGACCTCTATGGCTACACCTTC
CDR3 protein: CASSIDLYGYTF

J gene: TRBJ1-6
CDR3 length: 13
clone size: NA
D gene: NA
V gene: TRBV10-3
CDR3 DNA: TGTGCCATTTCGGCGGGCTCTCCGGCACCCCTCCACTTT
CDR3 protein: CAISAGSPAPLHF

J gene: TRBJ1-2
CDR3 length: 15
clone size: NA
D gene: NA
V gene: TRBV6-1
CDR3 DNA: TGTGCCAGCAGCCTCACCACCCTCGTTGTCTATGGCTACACCTTC
CDR3 protein: CASSLTTLVVYGYTF

J gene: TRBJ2-4
CDR3 length: 17
clone size: NA
D gene: NA
V gene: TRBV12-5
CDR3 DNA: TGTGCTAGTGGTTTGGCAGAGAGGGACCGCCGAGGGAACATTCAGTACTTC
CDR3 protein: CASGLAERDRRGNIQYF

J gene: TRBJ2-3
CDR3 length: 13
clone size: NA
D gene: NA
V gene: TRBV10-3
CDR3 DNA: TGTGCCACCCACGGGGGTAGCACAGATACGCAGTATTTT
CDR3 protein: CATHGGSTDTQYF

J gene: TRBJ2-2
CDR3 length: 14
clone size: NA
D gene: NA
V gene: TRBV19
CDR3 DNA: TGTGCCAGTAGTATAGTCCAGGCGGCCGGGGAGCTGTTTTTT
CDR3 protein: CASSIVQAAGELFF

J gene: TRBJ2-1
CDR3 length: 15
clone size: NA
D gene: TRBD2
V gene: TRBV5-6
CDR3 DNA: TGTGCCAGCAGCTCCGGGACTAACTCCTACAATGAGCAGTTCTTC
CDR3 protein: CASSSGTNSYNEQFF